Following are 18 T cell receptor beta chains from one sample sequenced in a study of early stage breast cancer tumors. Profiled with immunoSEQ multiplex PCR; TCRdb holds only in-frame clones, not every one. The sample has 9,000 to 9,500 clones; over 55% are singletons. The sample consisted of normal breast tissue next to the tumor. Receptor source: a person in their sixties with breast cancer.

J is TRBJ2-7 and V is TRBV6-6; the D gene is possibly TRBD1 (5 bases). The CDR3 runs 12 residues. The germline gives CDR1 MNHNY, CDR2 SVGAGI (reference sequence). Trimming left V 6 bases short and J 2 bases short, with 8 bases between. In DNA form, the CDR3 reads TGTGCCAGCAGAGACAGACCCTACGAGCAGTACTTC. Amino acid sequence: CASRDRPYEQYF.

V and J are TRBV14 and TRBJ2-7; TRBD2 matches at 9 bases. Germline CDR1 SGHDN, CDR2 FVKESK. After removal of 4 bases from V and 7 bases from J, the junction contained 5 bases not matched to a gene. This CDR3 has 13 amino acids. CDR3 residues: CASSLAGVGEQYF. The CDR3 DNA reads as TGTGCCAGCAGCCTAGCGGGAGTTGGGGAGCAGTACTTC.

This clone was observed a single time. The chain uses TRBV6-5 and TRBJ1-6, with D unresolved. V was trimmed by 7 bases and J by 6 bases, leaving 13 bases between them. This CDR3 spans 14 amino acids. Per germline, CDR1 MNHEY and CDR2 SVGAGI. This CDR3 reads CASTVGLFNSPLHF. CDR3 bases: TGTGCCAGCACCGTCGGGTTGTTTAATTCACCCCTCCACTTT.

The chain joins TRBV29-1 to TRBJ1-2; 7 bases map to TRBD1. The germline CDR1 and CDR2 sequences are SQVTM and ANQGSEA. The ends lost 7 bases at V and 0 bases at J; junction bases unmatched: 2. The CDR3 contains 12 residues. CDR3 DNA: TGCAGCGGACAGGGTGCTAACTATGGCTACACCTTC. This codes for CSGQGANYGYTF. The full variable domain, with the rest looked up from reference TRBV29-1 and TRBJ1-2, is SAVISQKPSRDICQRGTSLTIQCQVDSQVTMMFWYRQQPGQSLTLIATANQGSEATYESGFVIDKFPISRPNLTFSTLTVSNMSPEDSSIYLCSGQGANYGYTFGSGTRLTVV.

This chain connects TRBV11-3 to TRBJ2-7, with 11 bases matching TRBD2. The CDR3 covers 17 residues. Trimming cost V 5 bases and J 4 bases; bases outside gene matches: 13. Germline CDR1 SGHNT, CDR2 YENEEA. CDR3 nucleotide sequence: TGTGCCAGCAGCCGGGGAGTAGGGCTAGCGGGAGGTTACGAGCAGTACTTC. Protein sequence: CASSRGVGLAGGYEQYF.

This clone has only a few counts. This chain joins TRBV30 and TRBJ1-2, with D perhaps matching TRBD1 (6 bases). V was trimmed by 1 base and J by 6 bases, leaving 12 bases between them. Germline lookup yields CDR1 GTSNPN and CDR2 SVGIG (reference sequence). The CDR3 length is 13 residues. The CDR3 region has the DNA TGTGCCTGGAGTGGGGGGCTCGGTAATGGCTACACCTTC. It encodes CAWSGGLGNGYTF.

Written as DNA, the CDR3 is TGTGCCAGTAGCGCGACAGGGGGAAACTATGGCTACACCTTC. Encoded protein: CASSATGGNYGYTF. V and J are TRBV19 and TRBJ1-2; 9 bases line up with TRBD1. CDR3 size: 14 residues. The trim removed 6 bases at V and 2 bases at J, leaving 4 bases unmatched. Germline loops: CDR1 LNHDA, CDR2 SQIVND (reference sequence).

The chain has TRBV5-4 and TRBJ2-3; 9 bases are a match to TRBD2. With 0 bases clipped from V and 12 bases from J, the junction kept 5 bases outside the gene matches. From germline, CDR1 is SGHNT and CDR2 YYREEE (reference sequence). This CDR3 is 13 amino acids long. The CDR3 DNA reads TGTGCCAGCAGCTTGGTTGGCGGGAGGGTTCAGTATTTT. This gives the protein CASSLVGGRVQYF. The full variable domain, in which reference TRBV5-4 and TRBJ2-3 provide the parts outside the CDR3, is ETGVTQSPTHLIKTRGQQVTLRCSSQSGHNTVSWYQQALGQGPQFIFQYYREEENGRGNFPPRFSGLQFPNYSSELNVNALELDDSALYLCASSLVGGRVQYFGPGTRLTVL.

V and J are TRBV27 and TRBJ2-7; 7 bases are shared with TRBD1. The CDR3 extends over 12 amino acids. CDR1 MNHEY and CDR2 SMNVEV come from the germline V gene (reference sequence). The J segment lost 9 bases and the V segment lost 6 bases, leaving 8 bases of the junction unmatched. CDR3 region: CASSQPGGGQYF. CDR3 sequence (DNA): TGTGCCAGCAGCCAGCCAGGGGGTGGGCAGTACTTC.

The CDR3 spells CASSLLLGGQQHGYTF. In DNA form, the CDR3 reads TGTGCCAGTAGCCTTCTTTTGGGGGGTCAGCAACATGGCTACACCTTC. The rearrangement links TRBV19 to TRBJ1-2; a possible D gene is TRBD1 (5 bases). This CDR3 has 16 amino acids. Germline V lookup: CDR1 LNHDA, CDR2 SQIVND (reference sequence). V lost 6 bases, J lost 6 bases, and 23 bases lay in between.

This chain uses TRBV7-8 with TRBJ1-2; the D gene is possibly TRBD1 (5 bases). The CDR3 extends over 13 amino acids. CDR1 and CDR2 from the germline V gene are SGHVS and FQNEAQ. V lost 4 bases and J lost 3, with 9 bases in between. The CDR3 DNA is TGTGCCAGCAGCTCTGAACAGGACTATGGCTACACCTTC. Its translation: CASSSEQDYGYTF.

The chain recombines TRBV2 with TRBJ2-7; perhaps TRBD2 as D (5 bases). Trimming left V 7 bases short and J 3 bases short, with 16 bases between. Looked up from germline, CDR1 is SNHLY and CDR2 is FYNNEI. The CDR3 loop spans 14 amino acids. The CDR3 region has the DNA TGTGCCAGCACCCCGCGCCCTAGCTACTACGAGCAGTACTTC. Its translation is CASTPRPSYYEQYF.

As DNA, the CDR3 is TGTGCCAGTAGTAGGGACAGGGTAACCGGGGCCAACGTCCTGACTTTC. This sequence encodes CASSRDRVTGANVLTF. The V and J genes are TRBV19 and TRBJ2-6; 9 nucleotides align to TRBD1. Unmatched junction bases numbered 5, after V lost 4 bases and J lost 4 bases. From germline, CDR1 is LNHDA and CDR2 SQIVND (reference sequence). The CDR3 length is 16 residues. Together with reference TRBV19 and TRBJ2-6, the CDR3 gives the full variable domain: DGGITQSPKYLFRKEGQNVTLSCEQNLNHDAMYWYRQDPGQGLRLIYYSQIVNDFQKGDIAEGYSVSREKKESFPLTVTSAQKNPTAFYLCASSRDRVTGANVLTFGAGSRLTVL.

Worth noting for this clone: Other DNA sequences in the same sample also yield this CDR3. This chain joins TRBV5-1 and TRBJ2-2; 13 bases match TRBD2. The CDR3 is 17 residues long. Germline CDR1 and CDR2: SGHRS and YFSETQ. With V trimmed by 5 bases and J by 0 bases, 4 bases remained unmatched. CDR3 in DNA: TGCGCCAGCAGTCCCGGGACTAGCGGGGCGAACACCGGGGAGCTGTTTTTT. Protein product: CASSPGTSGANTGELFF.

The CDR3, as DNA: TGCGCCAGCAGGACAGGGTTTAGAGAAAAACTGTTTTTT. Its translation is CASRTGFREKLFF. The chain recombines TRBV23-1 with TRBJ1-4; 7 bases are shared with TRBD1. TRBV23-1 falls under the ORF class, with uncertain function. This CDR3 is 13 amino acids long. The junction had 6 bases not matched to a gene; V was cut back by 6 bases and J by 8 bases.

This chain connects TRBV13 to TRBJ2-6; the D is unclear. This CDR3 is built from 14 residues. V was cut by 6 bases and J by 1 base, with 7 bases left in between. CDR1 PRHDT and CDR2 FYEKMQ come from the germline V gene (reference sequence). This CDR3 reads CASRELSGANVLTF. Here the CDR3 DNA reads TGTGCCAGCAGGGAACTATCTGGGGCCAACGTCCTGACTTTC.

This chain joins TRBV6-5 and TRBJ2-1, with 9 bases matching TRBD1. The CDR3 extends over 15 amino acids. Germline lookup yields CDR1 MNHEY and CDR2 SVGAGI. V trimming: 4 bases; J trimming: 10 bases; junction bases outside the gene matches: 11. CDR3 protein: CASSWDRVRVDEQFF. The CDR3 DNA reads TGTGCCAGCAGTTGGGACAGGGTACGAGTTGACGAGCAGTTCTTC.

This clone was seen more than once but under ten times. This CDR3 reads CASSQSGLAGGGQFF. In nucleotides, the CDR3 is TGCGCCAGCAGCCAGTCGGGACTAGCGGGAGGGGGGCAGTTCTTC. V gene TRBV4-3 combines with J gene TRBJ2-1; 16 bases fit TRBD2. The germline CDR1 and CDR2 sequences are LGHNA and YSLEER. The CDR3 spans 15 residues. Germline trimming cut 3 bases from V and 12 bases from J; bases unmatched to any gene: 5.